Each of the 24 T cell receptor beta chains below was sequenced from the same sample in a study of blood T cell repertoires in COVID-19 (dated by TCRdb to about 2020). The library was generated by the immunoSEQ multiplex PCR assay. TCRdb carries this immuneACCESS record with in-frame sequences only. Its versions omit some clonotypes, under half of them owing to an unresolved V gene in the studies checked, with the rest unexplained. For this sample there are roughly 200,000 clones; 86% appear just once. The ten largest clones represent roughly 3.8% of the sample. Source material: PBMCs or T cells enriched from blood (not recorded which). Source of these receptors: a woman between 35 and 50 years old with acute COVID-19.

This chain links TRBV7-2 with TRBJ2-5; D may be TRBD1 (5 bases). The germline V gene encodes CDR1 SGHTA and CDR2 FQGNSA. V was shortened by 0 bases and J by 2 bases, with 10 bases between the two germline ends. The CDR3 has 15 amino acids. CDR3 residues: CASSLAATEQETQYF. CDR3 nucleotides: TGTGCCAGCAGCTTAGCCGCGACAGAGCAAGAGACCCAGTACTTC.

This chain links TRBV6-2 or TRBV6-3 with TRBJ2-5, with TRBD2 matching over 9 bases. The CDR3 is made up of 17 amino acids. With 7 bases clipped from V and 5 bases from J, the junction kept 17 bases outside the gene matches. Looked up from germline, CDR1 is MNHEY and CDR2 is SVGEGT. The CDR3 DNA reads TGTGCCAGCACCCCCGGGGGGGGTCTAGCGGGAACCGAGACCCAGTACTTC. Its translation is CASTPGGGLAGTETQYF.

The gene calls are TRBV27 and TRBJ1-2; 7 bases are shared with TRBD1. V shed 2 bases and J 6 bases; nucleotides not matched to a gene: 6. CDR1 MNHEY and CDR2 SMNVEV come from the germline V gene (reference sequence). The CDR3 is 14 residues long. The CDR3 sequence: CASSLVFTGDGYTF. The CDR3 DNA reads as TGTGCCAGCAGTTTAGTATTCACAGGGGATGGCTACACCTTC.

The CDR3 here is CASERGGRATDTQYF. The CDR3 DNA sequence: TGTGCCAGTGAAAGGGGCGGGAGGGCCACAGATACGCAGTATTTT. This sequence joins TRBV19 and TRBJ2-3; TRBD2 matches 9 bases. Trimming took 8 bases from V and 2 from J; bases not matched to a gene: 8. Per the germline V gene, CDR1 is LNHDA and CDR2 is SQIVND (reference sequence). The CDR3 runs 15 residues.

This clone showed up just once. The chain joins TRBV6-5 to TRBJ2-5; no reliable D call. V was pared by 8 bases and J by 0 bases, with 10 bases between. CDR1 is MNHEY, CDR2 SVGAGI, per germline. The CDR3 spans 13 residues. CDR3 bases: TGTGCCAGCTCCCCCCTAGACCAAGAGACCCAGTACTTC. The encoded protein is CASSPLDQETQYF.

The chain recombines TRBV4-2 with TRBJ2-3; 8 bases fit TRBD2. After removal of 1 base from V and 2 bases from J, the junction contained 2 bases not matched to a gene. The germline gives CDR1 LGHNA, CDR2 YNFKEQ. This CDR3 comprises 15 residues. The CDR3 sequence: CASSQAGGNTDTQYF. CDR3 nucleotides: TGTGCCAGCAGCCAAGCGGGAGGGAACACAGATACGCAGTATTTT.

The chain links TRBV27 to TRBJ2-7; 9 bases fit TRBD2. With V trimmed by 2 bases and J by 7 bases, 12 bases remained unmatched. Germline V gene sequence: CDR1 MNHEY, CDR2 SMNVEV (reference sequence). This CDR3 comprises 16 residues. CDR3 coding DNA: TGTGCCAGCAGTTTAGGGCGGGAGGGCCATTCGCGAGAGCAGTACTTC. It encodes CASSLGREGHSREQYF.

This chain joins TRBV29-1 and TRBJ2-1; tentatively, D is TRBD1 (6 bases). The V gene's germline CDR1 is SQVTM and CDR2 ANQGSEA. The V gene lost 6 bases and the J gene lost 5 bases, with 29 bases spanning the gap. The CDR3 runs to 18 residues. CDR3 coding DNA: TGCAGCGTCGTGGGGGCCCCGGATAAGAGGGGCAGGGACAATGAGCAGTTCTTC. It encodes CSVVGAPDKRGRDNEQFF.

The chain recombines TRBV14 with TRBJ2-4; D might be TRBD1 (5 bases). The V end was cut by 4 bases, the J end by 2 bases, with 12 bases between. Germline lookup yields CDR1 SGHDN and CDR2 FVKESK. CDR3 length: 15 residues. The CDR3 nucleotides read TGTGCCAGCAGCCCAGAGTCAGGGTCCAAAAACATTCAGTACTTC. This encodes CASSPESGSKNIQYF.

The sample holds one count of this clone. The chain recombines TRBV6-2 or TRBV6-3 with TRBJ2-7; 7 bases line up with TRBD1. The CDR3 is made up of 15 amino acids. After removal of 5 bases from V and 4 bases from J, the junction contained 11 bases not matched to a gene. Germline CDR1 is MNHEY and CDR2 is SVGEGT. The CDR3 bases are TGTGCCAGCAGTCCAGACAGGGTCCAGGGGTACGAGCAGTACTTC. It is translated as CASSPDRVQGYEQYF.

This chain links TRBV19 with TRBJ2-7; possible D gene TRBD1, 5 bases. Per germline, CDR1 LNHDA and CDR2 SQIVND (reference sequence). V lost 7 bases, J lost 3 bases, and 13 bases lay in between. This CDR3 comprises 13 residues. The CDR3, as DNA: TGTGCCAGTAATCAGGGAACCCGCTACGAGCAGTACTTC. It yields the protein CASNQGTRYEQYF.

The chain combines TRBV5-1 with TRBJ2-3; 7 bases match TRBD1. J was trimmed by 1 base and V by 4 bases; bases with no gene match: 0. Per germline, CDR1 SGHRS and CDR2 YFSETQ. The length of the CDR3 is 13 residues. CDR3 loop: CASSGQGTDTQYF. CDR3 DNA: TGCGCCAGCAGCGGACAGGGCACAGATACGCAGTATTTT. Full variable domain (outside the CDR3, taken from reference TRBV5-1 and TRBJ2-3): KAGVTQTPRYLIKTRGQQVTLSCSPISGHRSVSWYQQTPGQGLQFLFEYFSETQRNKGNFPGRFSGRQFSNSRSEMNVSTLELGDSALYLCASSGQGTDTQYFGPGTRLTVL.

The chain employs TRBV27 and TRBJ2-3; D might be TRBD2 (5 bases). The germline gives CDR1 MNHEY, CDR2 SMNVEV (reference sequence). The CDR3 spans 15 residues. With 7 bases removed from V and 2 bases from J, the gap between germline ends came to 16 bases. The chain's CDR3 is CASTLSAGPTDTQYF. Written as DNA, the CDR3 is TGTGCCAGCACTCTGTCCGCGGGCCCCACAGATACGCAGTATTTT.

Here the CDR3 DNA reads TGTGCCAGCAGCGAACCAACTAGCGGGAGTCGTACAGATACGCAGTATTTT. This translates into CASSEPTSGSRTDTQYF. V and J are TRBV6-1 and TRBJ2-3; TRBD2 matches 11 bases. J lost 3 bases, V lost 6 bases, and 11 bases had no gene match. This CDR3 spans 17 amino acids. Germline V gene data show CDR1 as MNHNS and CDR2 as SASEGT.

The chain links TRBV24-1 to TRBJ1-2; no clear D. Germline CDR1 is KGHDR and CDR2 is SFDVKD. Trimming cost V 3 bases and J 8 bases, with 15 bases left between them. This CDR3 contains 14 residues. The CDR3 coding sequence is TGTGCCACCAGTGATGGGAGAGGGATAAGAGGCTACACCTTC. Translation gives CATSDGRGIRGYTF.

The rearrangement joins TRBV5-1 to TRBJ2-5; the match to TRBD2 covers 7 bases. J was trimmed by 5 bases and V by 0 bases; bases with no gene match: 4. The CDR3 is 14 residues long. Germline V gene sequence: CDR1 SGHRS, CDR2 YFSETQ. CDR3 amino acids: CASSLEGREETQYF. The DNA of the CDR3 is TGCGCCAGCAGCTTGGAGGGGAGGGAGGAGACCCAGTACTTC.

V is TRBV28 and J is TRBJ1-6; perhaps TRBD1 as D (5 bases). This CDR3 has 15 residues. CDR1 MDHEN and CDR2 SYDVKM come from the germline V gene. V lost 5 bases, J lost 9 bases, and 17 bases lay in between. CDR3 nucleotide sequence: TGTGCCAGCAGTCCTCAGGGCGATTGGGGTTCACCCCTCCACTTT. This gives the protein CASSPQGDWGSPLHF.

A note on this clone: Other nucleotide sequences in the sample specify the same CDR3. The chain is built from TRBV4-1 and TRBJ2-7, with D maybe TRBD2 (6 bases). Germline CDR1 reads MGHRA; CDR2 reads YSYEKL. With 3 bases removed from V and 3 bases from J, the gap between germline ends came to 12 bases. This CDR3 comprises 14 residues. Here the CDR3 reads CASSHTTGDYEQYF. As DNA, the CDR3 is TGCGCCAGCAGCCATACTACGGGGGACTACGAGCAGTACTTC.

V and J are TRBV4-1 and TRBJ2-3; possible D gene TRBD2, 6 bases. In germline, CDR1 is MGHRA, CDR2 YSYEKL. Trimming removed 0 bases at V and 4 bases at J, with 17 bases between. The CDR3 runs 17 residues. The CDR3 reads CASSQELVAGSADTQYF. The CDR3 DNA follows: TGCGCCAGCAGCCAAGAGTTAGTGGCGGGAAGCGCAGATACGCAGTATTTT.

The chain couples TRBV13 to TRBJ2-1; 10 bases map to TRBD2. The germline V gene has CDR1 PRHDT and CDR2 FYEKMQ (reference sequence). The CDR3 contains 15 residues. The trim removed 2 bases at V and 4 bases at J, leaving 2 bases unmatched. The CDR3: CASSLIAGGYNEQFF. The CDR3 region has the DNA TGTGCCAGCAGCTTAATAGCGGGAGGTTACAATGAGCAGTTCTTC.

This clone was detected a few times. The V gene is TRBV7-6, the J gene TRBJ1-4; D is undetermined. Germline CDR1 reads SGHVS; CDR2 reads FNYEAQ. The ends were cut back, 5 bases at V and 7 bases at J, with 14 bases in the middle. This CDR3 has 14 amino acids. The CDR3 loop reads CASSHPLAREKLFF. In DNA, the CDR3 is TGTGCCAGCAGCCACCCGCTGGCCCGTGAAAAACTGTTTTTT.

V gene TRBV27 combines with J gene TRBJ2-7, with 12 bases aligning to TRBD2. V lost 6 bases, J lost 2 bases, and 8 bases stayed unmatched. CDR1 MNHEY and CDR2 SMNVEV come from the germline V gene (reference sequence). The CDR3 extends over 16 amino acids. The CDR3 DNA follows: TGTGCCAGCAGACCCGGACTAGCGGGAAGGCCCTACGAGCAGTACTTC. It is translated as CASRPGLAGRPYEQYF.

The rearrangement joins TRBV7-9 to TRBJ2-6, with a weak D call TRBD1 (6 bases). The CDR3 spans 16 residues. Germline V gives CDR1 SEHNR, CDR2 FQNEAQ (reference sequence). Trimming stripped 5 bases from V and 0 bases from J, with 11 bases between. CDR3 in DNA: TGTGCCAGCAGCGGCGACAGGCCCTCTGGGGCCAACGTCCTGACTTTC. It encodes CASSGDRPSGANVLTF. The whole variable domain, remainder taken from reference TRBV7-9 and TRBJ2-6, is DTGVSQNPRHKITKRGQNVTFRCDPISEHNRLYWYRQTLGQGPEFLTYFQNEAQLEKSRLLSDRFSAERPKGSFSTLEIQRTEQGDSAMYLCASSGDRPSGANVLTFGAGSRLTVL.

The chain has TRBV28 and TRBJ1-2; possible D gene TRBD1, 5 bases. The CDR3 contains 16 residues. Germline V lookup: CDR1 MDHEN, CDR2 SYDVKM. V shed 3 bases and J shed 3 bases, with 17 bases lying between them. DNA for the CDR3: TGTGCCAGCAGTTTGACAGTTAGGCCCTCGGACTATGGCTACACCTTC. As protein: CASSLTVRPSDYGYTF.